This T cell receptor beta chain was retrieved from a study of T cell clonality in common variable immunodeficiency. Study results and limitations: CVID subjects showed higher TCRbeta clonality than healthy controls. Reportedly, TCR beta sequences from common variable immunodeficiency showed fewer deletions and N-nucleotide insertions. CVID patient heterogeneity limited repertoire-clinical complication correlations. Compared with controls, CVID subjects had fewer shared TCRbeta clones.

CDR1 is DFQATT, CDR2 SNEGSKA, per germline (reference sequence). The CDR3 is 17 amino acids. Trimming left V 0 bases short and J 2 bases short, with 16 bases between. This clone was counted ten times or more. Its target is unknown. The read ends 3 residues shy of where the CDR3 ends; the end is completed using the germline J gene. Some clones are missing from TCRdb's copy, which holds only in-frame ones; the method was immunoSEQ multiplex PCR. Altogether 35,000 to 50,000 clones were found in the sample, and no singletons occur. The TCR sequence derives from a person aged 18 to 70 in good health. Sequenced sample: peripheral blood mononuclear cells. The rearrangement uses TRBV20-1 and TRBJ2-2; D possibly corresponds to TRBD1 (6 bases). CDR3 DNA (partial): TGCAGTGCTAGAGATCCCGCAATACAGGGTAACACCGGGGAG. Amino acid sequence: CSARDPAIQGNTGE. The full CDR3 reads CSARDPAIQGNTGELFF.